Below, 21 T cell receptor beta chains from the same sample are listed, as sequenced in a study of cytomegalovirus exposure and HLA in healthy donors. The PCR was carried out with 60 Vbeta primers and 13 Jbeta primers. Libraries were prepared by immunoSEQ multiplex PCR; TCRdb keeps only in-frame clonotypes and omits some of them. The table includes around 200,000 clones, about 75% detected once. Specimen: PBMCs. Every receptor here comes from a male donor in good health and CMV-seronegative.

This clone was seen just once. This chain joins TRBV6-1 and TRBJ2-7; 8 bases map to TRBD1. Germline V gene lookup returns CDR1 MNHNS and CDR2 SASEGT. The CDR3 runs 15 residues. V trimming: 0 bases; J trimming: 3 bases; junction bases outside the gene matches: 4. The CDR3 region has the DNA TGTGCCAGCAGTGAAGCAGACAGGGGTTACTACGAGCAGTACTTC. Translated: CASSEADRGYYEQYF.

The genes are TRBV27 and TRBJ1-2; a weak D match, TRBD1 (5 bases). The CDR3 runs to 12 residues. V was trimmed by 9 bases and J by 3 bases, leaving 11 bases between them. In germline, CDR1 is MNHEY, CDR2 SMNVEV (reference sequence). As DNA, the CDR3 is TGTGCCAGATTCAGGGACTACTATGGCTACACCTTC. The encoded protein is CARFRDYYGYTF.

J is TRBJ2-7 and V is TRBV19; tentatively, D is TRBD1 (6 bases). The CDR3 spans 17 residues. V shed 6 bases and J shed 2 bases, with 23 bases lying between them. Per the germline V gene, CDR1 is LNHDA and CDR2 is SQIVND (reference sequence). As DNA, the CDR3 is TGTGCCAGTAGCGGGGACCCCAGGGGATACCGTACCTACGAGCAGTACTTC. Its protein product is CASSGDPRGYRTYEQYF.

This chain uses TRBV6-1 with TRBJ2-7, with 7 positions matching TRBD1. The V and J ends lost 6 bases and 5 bases, in that order; junction bases with no gene match: 4. Germline V gene lookup returns CDR1 MNHNS and CDR2 SASEGT. The length of the CDR3 is 12 residues. The CDR3 spells CASRSQGNEQYF. Here the CDR3 DNA reads TGTGCCAGCAGATCACAGGGGAACGAGCAGTACTTC.

The V call is TRBV6-6, the J call TRBJ1-1, with 9 positions matching TRBD1. Unmatched junction bases numbered 0, after V lost 6 bases and J lost 7 bases. Germline CDR1 reads MNHNY; CDR2 reads SVGAGI (reference sequence). CDR3 size: 11 residues. The CDR3 DNA is TGTGCCAGCAGGGGACAGGGTGAAGCTTTCTTT. Its translation: CASRGQGEAFF.

This clone was found a few times. CDR3 region: CASSGTGLGETQYF. The CDR3 DNA reads as TGTGCCAGCAGCGGAACGGGACTCGGAGAGACCCAGTACTTC. The rearrangement joins TRBV9 to TRBJ2-5; a possible D gene is TRBD2 (6 bases). The V end lost 3 bases, the J end lost 4 bases, and 13 bases lay between the germline ends. CDR1 and CDR2 (germline): SGDLS, YYNGEE. The CDR3 has 14 residues.

This clone has more than one count but fewer than ten. The chain is built from TRBV5-1 and TRBJ2-3; D call uncertain. V dropped 0 bases and J dropped 0 bases, with 5 bases sitting between them. CDR3 length equals 14 residues. Germline assignment: CDR1 SGHRS and CDR2 YFSETQ. This CDR3 is CASSLGASTDTQYF. CDR3 bases: TGCGCCAGCAGCTTGGGGGCTAGCACAGATACGCAGTATTTT.

The chain recombines TRBV9 with TRBJ1-2, with D possibly matching TRBD1 (5 bases). The V gene's germline CDR1 is SGDLS and CDR2 YYNGEE. The V end was cut by 4 bases, the J end by 7 bases, with 14 bases between. The CDR3 has 13 amino acids. In nucleotides, the CDR3 is TGTGCCAGCAGCCCCGGCGGGGGTCGTGGCTACACCTTC. It translates to CASSPGGGRGYTF.

J is TRBJ2-3 and V is TRBV4-3; TRBD1 matches at 7 bases. In germline, CDR1 is LGHNA, CDR2 YSLEER. The CDR3 loop spans 14 amino acids. V was clipped by 4 bases and J by 7 bases; unmatched bases: 8. CDR3 in DNA: TGCGCCAGCAGCCCGGACAGGTGGCCGAATACGCAGTATTTT. As protein: CASSPDRWPNTQYF.

The chain carries TRBV4-3 and TRBJ2-3; 10 nucleotides agree with TRBD2. CDR3 size: 16 residues. The germline CDR1 and CDR2 sequences are LGHNA and YSLEER. The V and J ends lost 0 bases and 4 bases, in that order; junction bases with no gene match: 4. Written as DNA, the CDR3 is TGCGCCAGCAGCCAAGAGGTGGGACTAGCGCCAGATACGCAGTATTTT. This gives the protein CASSQEVGLAPDTQYF.

This chain joins TRBV6-1 and TRBJ1-2; 8 bases agree with TRBD1. This CDR3 is built from 16 residues. With 4 bases clipped from V and 8 bases from J, the junction kept 15 bases outside the gene matches. Germline V gene data show CDR1 as MNHNS and CDR2 as SASEGT. As DNA, the CDR3 is TGTGCCAGCAGTGTGGGTACTACAGGGGGGAAATGGGGCTACACCTTC. It translates to CASSVGTTGGKWGYTF.

The CDR3 sequence is CAISELSESLEQYF. Written as DNA, the CDR3 is TGTGCCATCAGTGAGTTATCGGAGTCCCTCGAGCAGTACTTC. The chain couples TRBV10-3 to TRBJ2-7, with D uncertain. Trimming took 1 base from V and 6 from J, leaving 13 bases between them. The germline CDR1 and CDR2 sequences are ENHRY and SYGVKD. The CDR3 extends over 14 amino acids.

This clone was detected only a few times. The V and J genes are TRBV19 and TRBJ2-2; 8 nucleotides align to TRBD1. V lost 4 bases and J lost 3; bases outside the gene matches: 1. This CDR3 has 14 amino acids. CDR1 is LNHDA, CDR2 SQIVND, per germline (reference sequence). The CDR3 nucleotides read TGTGCCAGTAGTACGACAGGGGACACCGGGGAGCTGTTTTTT. It translates to CASSTTGDTGELFF.

This chain connects TRBV6-5 to TRBJ2-3; 7 bases align to TRBD2. Germline CDR1 and CDR2: MNHEY and SVGAGI. V trimming: 4 bases; J trimming: 0 bases; junction bases outside the gene matches: 7. This CDR3 comprises 16 residues. CDR3 sequence: CASSSIISGSTDTQYF. The CDR3 nucleotides read TGTGCCAGCAGTTCTATAATTAGCGGGAGCACAGATACGCAGTATTTT.

J is TRBJ2-3 and V is TRBV7-6; tentative D call: TRBD1 (5 bases). V was pared by 5 bases and J by 2 bases, with 11 bases between. The CDR3 loop spans 14 amino acids. Germline V CDR1 and CDR2: SGHVS, FNYEAQ. The CDR3 DNA reads TGTGCCAGCAGCCGTATGACAGACACAGATACGCAGTATTTT. Translating it yields CASSRMTDTDTQYF. The full variable domain, in which reference TRBV7-6 and TRBJ2-3 provide the parts outside the CDR3, is GAGVSQSPRYKVTKRGQDVALRCDPISGHVSLYWYRQALGQGPEFLTYFNYEAQQDKSGLPNDRFSAERPEGSISTLTIQRTEQRDSAMYRCASSRMTDTDTQYFGPGTRLTVL.

This chain links TRBV10-2 with TRBJ2-3; no clear D gene. The germline CDR1 and CDR2 sequences are WSHSY and SAAADI. V was pared by 5 bases and J by 0 bases, with 6 bases between. CDR3 length: 13 amino acids. The CDR3 sequence: CASSRRSTDTQYF. CDR3 sequence (DNA): TGCGCCAGCAGTAGGAGAAGCACAGATACGCAGTATTTT.

J is TRBJ2-1 and V is TRBV6-6, with 8 bases identical to TRBD2. J lost 11 bases, V lost 5 bases, and 5 bases had no gene match. There are 12 residues in the CDR3. Germline lookup yields CDR1 MNHNY and CDR2 SVGAGI (reference sequence). The CDR3 nucleotides read TGTGCCAGCAGTCAACCTAGCGGGCAGCAGTTCTTC. Translated, it gives CASSQPSGQQFF.

The genes are TRBV7-8 and TRBJ2-5; TRBD1 agrees at 10 bases. The J call may be wrong; the DNA end is better matched by TRBJ2-7. This CDR3 spans 13 amino acids. In germline, CDR1 is SGHVS, CDR2 FQNEAQ. In DNA form, the CDR3 reads TGTGCCAGCAGCCTGGACAGGGGGTACGAGCAGTACTTC. Translated, it gives CASSLDRGYEQYF.

CDR3 protein: CASSLSIDRKNTEAFF. In nucleotides, the CDR3 is TGCGCCAGCAGCCTATCAATAGACAGGAAAAACACTGAAGCTTTCTTT. This chain links TRBV4-3 with TRBJ1-1, with D tentatively TRBD1 (6 bases). Germline CDR1 and CDR2: LGHNA and YSLEER. Trimming cost V 4 bases and J 2 bases, with 17 bases left between them. The CDR3 runs to 16 residues.

CDR3 in amino acids: CASSLSPLAGSEQYF. In nucleotides, the CDR3 is TGCGCCAGCAGCTTGTCCCCACTAGCGGGATCCGAGCAGTACTTC. J is TRBJ2-7 and V is TRBV5-1; 10 bases agree with TRBD2. The trim removed 1 base at V and 6 bases at J, leaving 7 bases unmatched. CDR3 size: 15 residues. The V gene's germline CDR1 is SGHRS and CDR2 YFSETQ.

The chain recombines TRBV30 with TRBJ2-3, with TRBD2 identical over 11 bases. The germline CDR1 and CDR2 sequences are GTSNPN and SVGIG (reference sequence). The ends lost 6 bases at V and 2 bases at J; junction bases unmatched: 7. The CDR3 has 15 amino acids. CDR3 DNA sequence: TGTGCCTGTCCCCGGACTAGCGGGCCCACAGATACGCAGTATTTT. It encodes CACPRTSGPTDTQYF. Full variable domain (remainder filled in from reference TRBV30 and TRBJ2-3): SQTIHQWPATLVQPVGSPLSLECTVEGTSNPNLYWYRQAAGRGLQLLFYSVGIGQISSEVPQNLSASRPQDRQFILSSKKLLLSDSGFYLCACPRTSGPTDTQYFGPGTRLTVL.